The T cell receptor beta chain under discussion was sequenced for a study of blood T cell repertoires in COVID-19. Produced via immunoSEQ multiplex PCR; TCRdb's table is partial and in-frame only. The table records almost 400,000 clones, around nine tenths of them present only once. The CDR3 runs 12 residues. Trimming pared 6 bases from V and 1 base from J, leaving 3 bases between. This chain uses TRBV12-3 or TRBV12-4 with TRBJ2-2; unclear D gene. This receptor was taken from a woman in her twenties or thirties who had recovered from COVID-19. Source material: PBMCs or T cells enriched from blood (not recorded which). CDR3 sequence (DNA): TGTGCCAGCAGACTGAACACCGGGGAGCTGTTTTTT. Translated, it gives CASRLNTGELFF.